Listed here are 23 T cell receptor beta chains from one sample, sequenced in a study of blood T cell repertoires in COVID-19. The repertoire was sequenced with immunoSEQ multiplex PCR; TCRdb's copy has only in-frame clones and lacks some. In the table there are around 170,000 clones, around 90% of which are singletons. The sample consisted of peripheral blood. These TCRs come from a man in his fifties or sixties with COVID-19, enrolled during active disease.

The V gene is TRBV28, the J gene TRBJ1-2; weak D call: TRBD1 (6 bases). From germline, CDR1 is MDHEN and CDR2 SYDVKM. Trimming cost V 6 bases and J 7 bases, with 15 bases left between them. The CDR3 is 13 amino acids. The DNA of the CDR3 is TGTGCCAGCAGACCTCAGGGGCCTGGTGGCTACACCTTC. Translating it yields CASRPQGPGGYTF.

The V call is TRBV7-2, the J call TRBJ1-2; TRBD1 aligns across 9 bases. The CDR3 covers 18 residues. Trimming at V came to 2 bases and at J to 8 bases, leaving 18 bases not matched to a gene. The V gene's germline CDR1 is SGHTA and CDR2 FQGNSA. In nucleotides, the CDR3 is TGTGCCAGCAGCTTATCTTTGGGGACAGGGTCGAGTGCTGGGGGCTACACCTTC. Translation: CASSLSLGTGSSAGGYTF.

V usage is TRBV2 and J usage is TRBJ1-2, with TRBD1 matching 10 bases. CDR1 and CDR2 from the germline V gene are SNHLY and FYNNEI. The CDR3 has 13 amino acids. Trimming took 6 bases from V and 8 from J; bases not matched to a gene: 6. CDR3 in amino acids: CASRAGTGVGYTF. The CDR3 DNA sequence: TGTGCCAGCAGGGCCGGGACAGGGGTCGGCTACACCTTC.

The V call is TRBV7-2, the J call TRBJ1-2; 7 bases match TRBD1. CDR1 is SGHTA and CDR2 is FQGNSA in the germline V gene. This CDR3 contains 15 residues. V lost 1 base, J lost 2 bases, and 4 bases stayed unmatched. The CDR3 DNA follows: TGTGCCAGCAGCTTAGGGGCGACAGGGAACTATGGCTACACCTTC. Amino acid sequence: CASSLGATGNYGYTF.

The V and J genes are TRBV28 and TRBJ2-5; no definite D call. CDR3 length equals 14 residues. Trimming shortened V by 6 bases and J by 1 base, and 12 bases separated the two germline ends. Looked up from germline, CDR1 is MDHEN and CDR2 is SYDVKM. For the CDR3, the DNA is TGTGCCAGCAGGGAGCGAGTGAGCCAAGAGACCCAGTACTTC. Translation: CASRERVSQETQYF.

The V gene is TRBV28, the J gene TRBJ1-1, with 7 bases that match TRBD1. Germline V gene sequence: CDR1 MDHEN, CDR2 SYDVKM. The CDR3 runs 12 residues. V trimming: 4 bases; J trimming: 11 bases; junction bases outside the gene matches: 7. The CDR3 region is CASSSYRGEAFF. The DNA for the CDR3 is TGTGCCAGCAGTTCTTACAGGGGTGAGGCTTTCTTT.

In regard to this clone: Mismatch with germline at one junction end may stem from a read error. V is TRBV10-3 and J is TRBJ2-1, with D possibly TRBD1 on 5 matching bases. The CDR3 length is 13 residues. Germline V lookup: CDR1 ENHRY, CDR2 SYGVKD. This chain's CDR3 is CAFRQNPNNEQFF. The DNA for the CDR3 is TGTGCCTTCAGACAGAATCCGAACAATGAGCAGTTCTTC.

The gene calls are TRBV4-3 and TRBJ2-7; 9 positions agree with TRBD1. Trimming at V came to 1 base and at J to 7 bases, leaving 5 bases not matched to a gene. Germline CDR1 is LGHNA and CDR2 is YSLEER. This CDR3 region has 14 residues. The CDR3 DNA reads TGCGCCAGCAGCCAAGGGGACAGGGTTCCAGAGCAGTACTTC. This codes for CASSQGDRVPEQYF.

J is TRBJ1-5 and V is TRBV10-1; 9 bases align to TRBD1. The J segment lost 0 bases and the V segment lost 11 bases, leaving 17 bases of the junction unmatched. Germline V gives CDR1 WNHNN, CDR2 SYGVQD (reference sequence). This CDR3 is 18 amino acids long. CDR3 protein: CAGPKLQGATDSNQPQHF. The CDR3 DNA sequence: TGCGCCGGACCGAAACTACAGGGGGCTACCGATAGCAATCAGCCCCAGCATTTT.

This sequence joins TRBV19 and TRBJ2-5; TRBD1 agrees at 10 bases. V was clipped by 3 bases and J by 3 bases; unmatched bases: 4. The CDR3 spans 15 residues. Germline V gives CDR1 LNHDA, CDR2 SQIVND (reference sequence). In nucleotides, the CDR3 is TGTGCCAGTAGTATGAGTGGGACAGGGGAAGAGACCCAGTACTTC. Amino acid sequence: CASSMSGTGEETQYF.

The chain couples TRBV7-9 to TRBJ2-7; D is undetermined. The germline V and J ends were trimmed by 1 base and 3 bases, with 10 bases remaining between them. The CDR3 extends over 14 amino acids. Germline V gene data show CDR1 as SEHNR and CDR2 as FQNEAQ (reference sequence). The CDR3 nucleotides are TGTGCCAGCAGCTTAGGAGAAACTTTCTACGAGCAGTACTTC. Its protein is CASSLGETFYEQYF.

CDR3 coding DNA: TGTGCCAGTAGTATGGGTGGGGGCAAATTCAATCAGCCCCAGCATTTT. Translating it yields CASSMGGGKFNQPQHF. J is TRBJ1-5 and V is TRBV19; tentative D call: TRBD1 (6 bases). Looked up from germline, CDR1 is LNHDA and CDR2 is SQIVND (reference sequence). CDR3 length: 16 residues. V was clipped by 3 bases and J by 3 bases, with 15 bases between them.

In DNA form, the CDR3 reads TGTGCCACCAGTGATCTAGCGGGAGTGGGCGATGAGCAGTTCTTC. As protein: CATSDLAGVGDEQFF. The genes are TRBV24-1 and TRBJ2-1; 10 bases align to TRBD2. Germline CDR1 is KGHDR and CDR2 is SFDVKD. The CDR3 is 15 residues long. J gave up 8 bases and V 3 bases, and 6 bases lay outside the gene matches.

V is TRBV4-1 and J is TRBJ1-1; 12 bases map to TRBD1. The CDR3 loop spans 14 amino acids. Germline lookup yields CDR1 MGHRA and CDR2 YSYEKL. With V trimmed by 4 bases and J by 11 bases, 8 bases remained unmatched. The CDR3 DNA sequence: TGCGCCAGCAGCCGGGGACAGGGGGCGCCGGGGGCTTTCTTT. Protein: CASSRGQGAPGAFF.

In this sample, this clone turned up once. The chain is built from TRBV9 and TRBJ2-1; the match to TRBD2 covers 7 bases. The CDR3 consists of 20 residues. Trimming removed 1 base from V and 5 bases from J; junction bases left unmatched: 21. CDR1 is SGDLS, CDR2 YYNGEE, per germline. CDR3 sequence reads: CASSVSAGASGRAYDNEQFF. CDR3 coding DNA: TGTGCCAGCAGCGTATCTGCCGGGGCTAGCGGACGGGCTTACGACAATGAGCAGTTCTTC.

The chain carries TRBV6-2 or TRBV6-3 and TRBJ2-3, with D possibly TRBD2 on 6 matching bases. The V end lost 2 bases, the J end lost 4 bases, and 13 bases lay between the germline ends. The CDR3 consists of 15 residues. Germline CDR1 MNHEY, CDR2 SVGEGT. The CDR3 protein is CASSYGLAYSDTQYF. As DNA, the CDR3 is TGTGCCAGCAGTTACGGGCTAGCGTACTCAGATACGCAGTATTTT.

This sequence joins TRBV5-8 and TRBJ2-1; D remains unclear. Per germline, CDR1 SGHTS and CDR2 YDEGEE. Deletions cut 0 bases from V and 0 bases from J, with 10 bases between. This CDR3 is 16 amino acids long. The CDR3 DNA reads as TGTGCCAGCAGCTTGGCCGCGCTGAGCTCCTACAATGAGCAGTTCTTC. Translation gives CASSLAALSSYNEQFF.

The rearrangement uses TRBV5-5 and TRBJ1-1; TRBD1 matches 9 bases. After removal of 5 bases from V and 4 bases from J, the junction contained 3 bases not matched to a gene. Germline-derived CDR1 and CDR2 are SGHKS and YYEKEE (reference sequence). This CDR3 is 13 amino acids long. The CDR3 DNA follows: TGTGCCAGCAGACCGACAGGGGGCACTGAAGCTTTCTTT. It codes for CASRPTGGTEAFF.

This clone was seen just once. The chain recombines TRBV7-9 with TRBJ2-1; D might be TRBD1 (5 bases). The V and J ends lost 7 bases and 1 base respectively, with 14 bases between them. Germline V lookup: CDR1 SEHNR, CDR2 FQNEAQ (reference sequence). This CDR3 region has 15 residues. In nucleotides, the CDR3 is TGTGCCAGCAAGGACAATCAAGGGTCCTACAATGAGCAGTTCTTC. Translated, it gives CASKDNQGSYNEQFF.

The CDR3 spells CSVVGQGNQPQHF. The DNA for the CDR3 is TGCAGCGTTGTGGGCCAGGGCAATCAGCCCCAGCATTTT. The J gene is TRBJ1-5, the V gene TRBV29-1, with no clear D. V lost 4 bases, J lost 2 bases, and 9 bases lay in between. The CDR3 consists of 13 residues. Germline lookup yields CDR1 SQVTM and CDR2 ANQGSEA.

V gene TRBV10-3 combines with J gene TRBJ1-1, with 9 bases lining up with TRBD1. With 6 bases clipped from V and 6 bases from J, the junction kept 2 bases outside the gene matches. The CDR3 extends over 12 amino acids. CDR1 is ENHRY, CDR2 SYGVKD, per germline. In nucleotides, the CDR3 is TGTGCCATCAGAACAGGGGGCTCTGAAGCTTTCTTT. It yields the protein CAIRTGGSEAFF.

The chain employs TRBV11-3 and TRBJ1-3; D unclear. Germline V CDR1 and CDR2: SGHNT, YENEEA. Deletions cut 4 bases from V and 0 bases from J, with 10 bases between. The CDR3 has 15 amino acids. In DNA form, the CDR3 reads TGTGCCAGCAGCTCCACAGCCAACTCTGGAAACACCATATATTTT. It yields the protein CASSSTANSGNTIYF. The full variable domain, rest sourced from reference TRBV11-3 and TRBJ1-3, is EAGVVQSPRYKIIEKKQPVAFWCNPISGHNTLYWYLQNLGQGPELLIRYENEEAVDDSQLPKDRFSAERLKGVDSTLKIQPAELGDSAVYLCASSSTANSGNTIYFGEGSWLTVV.

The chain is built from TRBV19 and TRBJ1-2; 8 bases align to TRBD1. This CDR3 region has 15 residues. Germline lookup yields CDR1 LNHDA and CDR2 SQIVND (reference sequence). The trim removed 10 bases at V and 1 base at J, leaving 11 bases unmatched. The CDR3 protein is CATSWRDRINYGYTF. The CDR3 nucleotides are TGTGCCACCTCATGGCGGGACAGGATTAACTATGGCTACACCTTC.